Reported below is one T cell receptor beta chain. In every case, the donor was a healthy Caucasian. Per germline, CDR1 MNHEY and CDR2 SVGAGI. The CDR3 length is 15 residues. Losses at the gene ends were 1 base for V and 1 base for J; bases not matched to a gene: 0. This entry is derived from a study of identical twins. TCRdb analysed the 5' RACE reads with MiXCR anew, one entry per CDR3 protein. The sample lists 450,000 or so distinct CDR3 sequences, over 12% occurring once. These data were also filed under a second study, of yellow fever vaccine responses in identical twins.

Sequencing was done on a sample of CD4+ T cells sorted from blood. The source is a woman aged 18-30 years in good health. The chain recombines TRBV6-5 with TRBJ2-3, with 9 bases aligning to TRBD1. The CDR3 loop reads CASSYWTGGTDTQYF. CDR3 in DNA: TGTGCCAGCAGTTACTGGACAGGGGGCACAGATACGCAGTATTTT.